This T cell receptor (beta chain) was found in a study of cytomegalovirus exposure and HLA in healthy donors. General study results and limits: The study flagged 150 to 200 TCR beta chains as cytomegalovirus-associated.

Data came from immunoSEQ multiplex PCR; TCRdb stores just in-frame clones and leaves some out. The sample holds more than 95,000 clones, about 88% seen once. Comment on this clone: Its antigen is not identified.

V lost 5 bases and J lost 4; bases outside the gene matches: 8. CDR3 length: 15 amino acids. The germline V gene encodes CDR1 PRHDT and CDR2 FYEKMQ (reference sequence). This chain links TRBV13 with TRBJ2-3; 8 nucleotides match TRBD2. The specimen was PBMCs. This receptor was taken from a woman under 30 in good health and CMV-seronegative. CDR3 protein: CASSARSGRADTQYF. The DNA for the CDR3 is TGTGCCAGCAGCGCCCGGAGCGGGAGAGCAGATACGCAGTATTTT.